These 3 T cell receptor beta chains were sequenced from one sample in a study of T cells in Graves' hyperthyroidism and ophthalmopathy. The TCR beta CDR3 regions underwent amplification using RNA transcripts as the source. Initially, a first-round RT-PCR of the TCR CDR3 employed the HTBI primer set. Using its own MiXCR run on the multiplex PCR reads, TCRdb lists one record per CDR3 protein. The sample comprises a few hundred thousand distinct CDR3 sequences, around 13% of which are singletons, and about 37% rests with the top ten. The sequenced material came from blood. The receptors originated from a middle-aged woman with Graves' ophthalmopathy.

This clonotype was detected ten times or more. The gene calls are TRBV6-1 and TRBJ1-5, with unresolved D. Per the germline V gene, CDR1 is MNHNS and CDR2 is SASEGT. The CDR3 runs 17 residues. V dropped 6 bases and J dropped 1 base, with 19 bases sitting between them. The CDR3 region has the DNA TGTGCCAGCAGGAAAAGCACACAGATACTCAGCAATCAGCCCCAGCATTTT. This translates into CASRKSTQILSNQPQHF.

This clonotype was seen ten or more times. The gene calls are TRBV2 and TRBJ1-5, with D perhaps TRBD1 (6 bases). The CDR3 contains 17 residues. From germline, CDR1 is SNHLY and CDR2 FYNNEI. V lost 3 bases to trimming and J lost 0 bases, with 15 bases between them. CDR3 sequence reads: CASSDETGQYSNQPQHF. In DNA form, the CDR3 reads TGTGCCAGCAGTGACGAGACAGGCCAATATAGCAATCAGCCCCAGCATTTT. Together with reference TRBV2 and TRBJ1-5, the CDR3 gives the full variable domain: EPEVTQTPSHQVTQMGQEVILRCVPISNHLYFYWYRQILGQKVEFLVSFYNNEISEKSEIFDDQFSVERPDGSNFTLKIRSTKLEDSAMYFCASSDETGQYSNQPQHFGDGTRLSIL.

This clonotype was observed at least ten times. Since a much larger clone is just one base distant, this may be a read error. This chain links TRBV27 with TRBJ2-7; 10 nucleotides align to TRBD2. Germline V gives CDR1 MNHEY, CDR2 SMNVEV (reference sequence). J gave up 3 bases and V 5 bases, and 4 bases lay outside the gene matches. The CDR3 sequence is 14 residues long. For the CDR3, the DNA is TGTGCCAGCAGTCTAGCGGGAGTTGACTACGAGCAGTACTTC. Protein product: CASSLAGVDYEQYF.